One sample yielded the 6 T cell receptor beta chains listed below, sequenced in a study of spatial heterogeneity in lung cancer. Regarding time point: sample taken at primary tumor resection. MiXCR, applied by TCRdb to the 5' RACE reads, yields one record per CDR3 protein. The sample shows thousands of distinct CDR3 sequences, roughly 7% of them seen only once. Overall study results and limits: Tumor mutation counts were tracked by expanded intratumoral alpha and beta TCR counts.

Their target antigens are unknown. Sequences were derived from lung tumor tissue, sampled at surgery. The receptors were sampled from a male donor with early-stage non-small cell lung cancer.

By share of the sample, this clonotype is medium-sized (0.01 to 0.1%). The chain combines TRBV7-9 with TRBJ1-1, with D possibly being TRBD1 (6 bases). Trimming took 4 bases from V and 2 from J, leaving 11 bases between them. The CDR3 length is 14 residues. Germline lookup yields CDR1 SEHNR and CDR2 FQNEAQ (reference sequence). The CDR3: CASSWYRENTEAFF. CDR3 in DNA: TGTGCCAGCAGCTGGTACAGGGAAAACACTGAAGCTTTCTTT. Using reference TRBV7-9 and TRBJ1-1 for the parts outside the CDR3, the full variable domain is DTGVSQNPRHKITKRGQNVTFRCDPISEHNRLYWYRQTLGQGPEFLTYFQNEAQLEKSRLLSDRFSAERPKGSFSTLEIQRTEQGDSAMYLCASSWYRENTEAFFGQGTRLTVV.

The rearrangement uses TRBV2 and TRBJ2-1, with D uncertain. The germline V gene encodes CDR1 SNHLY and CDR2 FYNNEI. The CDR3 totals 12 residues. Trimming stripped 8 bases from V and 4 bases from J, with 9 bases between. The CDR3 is CASSNLYNEQFF. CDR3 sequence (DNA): TGTGCCAGCTCGAACTTATACAATGAGCAGTTCTTC.

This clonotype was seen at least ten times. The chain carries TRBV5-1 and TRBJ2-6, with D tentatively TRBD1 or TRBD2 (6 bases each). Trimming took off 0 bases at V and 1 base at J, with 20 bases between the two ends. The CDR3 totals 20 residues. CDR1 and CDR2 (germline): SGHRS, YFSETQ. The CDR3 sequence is CASSLEGRDTRRSGANVLTF. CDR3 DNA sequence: TGCGCCAGCAGCTTGGAGGGGCGGGACACCCGGAGATCTGGGGCCAACGTCCTGACTTTC.

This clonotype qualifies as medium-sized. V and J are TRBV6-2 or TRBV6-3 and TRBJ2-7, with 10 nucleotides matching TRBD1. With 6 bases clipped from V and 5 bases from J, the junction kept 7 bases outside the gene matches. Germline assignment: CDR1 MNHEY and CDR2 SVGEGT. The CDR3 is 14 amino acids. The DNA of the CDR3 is TGTGCCAGCAGCGCCGGGACAGGGGACCACGAGCAGTACTTC. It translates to CASSAGTGDHEQYF.

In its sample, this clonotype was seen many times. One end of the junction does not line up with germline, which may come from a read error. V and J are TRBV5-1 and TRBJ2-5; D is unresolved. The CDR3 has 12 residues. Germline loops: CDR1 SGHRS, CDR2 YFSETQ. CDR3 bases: TGCTCCAGCCGGCCGGACCAAGAGACCCAGTACTTC. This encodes CSSRPDQETQYF. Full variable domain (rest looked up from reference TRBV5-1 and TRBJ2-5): KAGVTQTPRYLIKTRGQQVTLSCSPISGHRSVSWYQQTPGQGLQFLFEYFSETQRNKGNFPGRFSGRQFSNSRSEMNVSTLELGDSALYLCSSRPDQETQYFGPGTRLLVL.

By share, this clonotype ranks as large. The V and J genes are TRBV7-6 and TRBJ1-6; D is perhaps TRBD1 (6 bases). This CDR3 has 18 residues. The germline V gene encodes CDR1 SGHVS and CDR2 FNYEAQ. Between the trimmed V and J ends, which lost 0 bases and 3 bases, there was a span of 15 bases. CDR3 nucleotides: TGTGCCAGCAGCTTAGCGGGGGACATCGGACTCTATAATTCACCCCTCCACTTT. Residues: CASSLAGDIGLYNSPLHF.